Shown below are 29 T cell receptor beta chains from a single sample sequenced in a study of blood T cell repertoires in COVID-19. The repertoire was sequenced with immunoSEQ multiplex PCR; TCRdb's copy has only in-frame clones and lacks some. The data show approximately 270,000 clones, 70% to 90% seen once. The material sequenced was peripheral blood. Receptors originate from a man between 18 and 29 years old with active or convalescent COVID-19.

V and J are TRBV2 and TRBJ1-1, with 8 nucleotides matching TRBD1. CDR1 is SNHLY and CDR2 is FYNNEI in the germline V gene. Germline trimming cut 2 bases from V and 0 bases from J; bases unmatched to any gene: 2. The CDR3 runs 15 residues. CDR3 DNA: TGTGCCAGCAGTGAAATGGGACAGGTGAACACTGAAGCTTTCTTT. It is translated as CASSEMGQVNTEAFF.

The genes are TRBV3-1 (or the pseudogene TRBV3-2) and TRBJ1-1; D is possibly TRBD1 (6 bases). Per germline, CDR1 LGHDT and CDR2 YNNKEL (reference sequence). V lost 2 bases and J lost 0, with 13 bases in between. The CDR3 has 16 residues. The chain's CDR3 is CASSQNRVLLNTEAFF. DNA of the CDR3: TGTGCCAGCAGCCAAAACAGGGTGCTGCTGAACACTGAAGCTTTCTTT.

The V call is TRBV27, the J call TRBJ2-7, with D perhaps matching TRBD2 (5 bases). The CDR3 covers 17 residues. The germline V gene encodes CDR1 MNHEY and CDR2 SMNVEV (reference sequence). Trimming cost V 0 bases and J 0 bases, with 15 bases left between them. DNA of the CDR3: TGTGCCAGCAGTTTATCGGGGAGTGGTCCTAGCTCCTACGAGCAGTACTTC. Translation: CASSLSGSGPSSYEQYF.

This sequence joins TRBV27 and TRBJ2-1, with 7 bases aligning to TRBD1. Trimming removed 6 bases from V and 6 bases from J; junction bases left unmatched: 11. The V gene's germline CDR1 is MNHEY and CDR2 SMNVEV (reference sequence). The CDR3 contains 15 residues. CDR3 nucleotides: TGTGCCAGCAGATACAGGGGTACCCTTTTCAATGAGCAGTTCTTC. Translation: CASRYRGTLFNEQFF.

This sequence joins TRBV7-3 and TRBJ1-2; 8 bases match TRBD1. There are 15 residues in the CDR3. J gave up 7 bases and V 2 bases, and 9 bases lay outside the gene matches. The germline V gene has CDR1 SGHTA and CDR2 FQGTGA. For the CDR3, the DNA is TGTGCCAGCAGCTTATCAGGGGGCAATGAAGCTGGCTACACCTTC. It translates to CASSLSGGNEAGYTF. Supplemented by reference TRBV7-3 and TRBJ1-2, the full variable domain reads GAGVSQTPSNKVTEKGKYVELRCDPISGHTALYWYRQSLGQGPEFLIYFQGTGAADDSGLPNDRFFAVRPEGSVSTLKIQRTERGDSAVYLCASSLSGGNEAGYTFGSGTRLTVV.

The rearrangement uses TRBV15 and TRBJ1-5, with TRBD1 identical over 7 bases. The germline CDR1 and CDR2 sequences are LNHNV and YYDKDF (reference sequence). CDR3 length equals 14 residues. Trimming at V came to 5 bases and at J to 4 bases, leaving 5 bases not matched to a gene. The CDR3 nucleotides are TGTGCCACCAGCGCCGAACAGGGGAATCAGCCCCAGCATTTT. Residues: CATSAEQGNQPQHF. Variable domain in full (rest from reference TRBV15 and TRBJ1-5): DAMVIQNPRYQVTQFGKPVTLSCSQTLNHNVMYWYQQKSSQAPKLLFHYYDKDFNNEADTPDNFQSRRPNTSFCFLDIRSPGLGDTAMYLCATSAEQGNQPQHFGDGTRLSIL.

The V and J genes are TRBV19 and TRBJ2-7, with 8 bases fitting TRBD1. CDR1 is LNHDA and CDR2 is SQIVND in the germline V gene (reference sequence). CDR3 length equals 14 residues. V dropped 5 bases and J dropped 3; count of bases not matched to a gene: 6. CDR3: CASSGRTGFYEQYF. The CDR3, as DNA: TGTGCCAGTAGTGGACGGACAGGGTTCTACGAGCAGTACTTC. Supplemented by reference TRBV19 and TRBJ2-7, the full variable domain reads DGGITQSPKYLFRKEGQNVTLSCEQNLNHDAMYWYRQDPGQGLRLIYYSQIVNDFQKGDIAEGYSVSREKKESFPLTVTSAQKNPTAFYLCASSGRTGFYEQYFGPGTRLTVT.

The rearrangement links TRBV7-2 to TRBJ2-3, with TRBD2 matching over 7 bases. CDR1 SGHTA and CDR2 FQGNSA come from the germline V gene. CDR3 length: 16 residues. With V trimmed by 3 bases and J by 1 base, 7 bases remained unmatched. The CDR3 is CASSFHSGPRTDTQYF. For the CDR3, the DNA is TGTGCCAGCAGCTTTCATAGCGGGCCCCGCACAGATACGCAGTATTTT.

The V call is TRBV7-2, the J call TRBJ2-4; TRBD2 aligns across 11 bases. Germline V CDR1 and CDR2: SGHTA, FQGNSA. The CDR3 is made up of 16 amino acids. V gave up 2 bases and J gave up 1 base; unmatched junction bases: 1. As DNA, the CDR3 is TGTGCCAGCAGCTTAACTAGCGGGAGTGCCAAAAACATTCAGTACTTC. Protein product: CASSLTSGSAKNIQYF. Based on the CDR3 plus reference TRBV7-2 and TRBJ2-4, the full variable domain is GAGVSQSPSNKVTEKGKDVELRCDPISGHTALYWYRQSLGQGLEFLIYFQGNSAPDKSGLPSDRFSAERTGGSVSTLTIQRTQQEDSAVYLCASSLTSGSAKNIQYFGAGTRLSVL.

The chain combines TRBV4-1 with TRBJ1-2; D possibly corresponds to TRBD1 (5 bases). Trimming took off 3 bases at V and 3 bases at J, with 23 bases between the two ends. This CDR3 contains 18 residues. Germline assignment: CDR1 MGHRA and CDR2 YSYEKL. Written as DNA, the CDR3 is TGCGCCAGCAGCCAGACTTTGGGGGAGGGGTTCGGCTACTATGGCTACACCTTC. This encodes CASSQTLGEGFGYYGYTF.

The rearrangement uses TRBV19 and TRBJ1-5; the D is unclear. Germline CDR1 reads LNHDA; CDR2 reads SQIVND (reference sequence). V gave up 3 bases and J gave up 0 bases, with 9 bases separating them. The CDR3 has 15 residues. CDR3 sequence (DNA): TGTGCCAGTAGTATTTTCAGTTATAGCAATCAGCCCCAGCATTTT. This translates into CASSIFSYSNQPQHF. Full variable domain (remainder filled in from reference TRBV19 and TRBJ1-5): DGGITQSPKYLFRKEGQNVTLSCEQNLNHDAMYWYRQDPGQGLRLIYYSQIVNDFQKGDIAEGYSVSREKKESFPLTVTSAQKNPTAFYLCASSIFSYSNQPQHFGDGTRLSIL.

The rearrangement links TRBV29-1 to TRBJ1-1, with TRBD1 matching 8 bases. The V segment lost 6 bases and the J segment 5 bases; nucleotides outside the gene matches: 14. Germline V gene sequence: CDR1 SQVTM, CDR2 ANQGSEA. The CDR3 consists of 15 residues. CDR3 sequence (DNA): TGCAGCGTAAGGGGGAGACAGGGGCCAGAAACTGAAGCTTTCTTT. Its translation: CSVRGRQGPETEAFF.

The rearrangement links TRBV28 to TRBJ2-1, with a tentative D call TRBD1 (5 bases). This CDR3 has 12 amino acids. The germline gives CDR1 MDHEN, CDR2 SYDVKM. V lost 5 bases and J lost 9, with 11 bases in between. The CDR3: CASSPGQGEQFF. CDR3 sequence (DNA): TGTGCCAGCAGTCCAGGGCAGGGTGAGCAGTTCTTC.

The rearrangement uses TRBV30 and TRBJ1-5, with D tentatively TRBD1 (5 bases). Germline CDR1 is GTSNPN and CDR2 is SVGIG (reference sequence). V gave up 0 bases and J gave up 12 bases, with 15 bases separating them. This CDR3 region has 13 residues. CDR3 region: CAWSVSGGLVQHF. The CDR3 coding sequence is TGTGCCTGGAGTGTATCGGGGGGTTTGGTCCAGCATTTT.

The rearrangement joins TRBV9 to TRBJ2-1, with D possibly being TRBD2 (6 bases). The CDR3 length is 15 residues. Germline V gives CDR1 SGDLS, CDR2 YYNGEE. V was cut by 2 bases and J by 9 bases, with 18 bases left in between. CDR3 loop: CASSVATSGAGEQFF. The CDR3 DNA sequence: TGTGCCAGCAGCGTGGCGACTAGTGGAGCGGGTGAGCAGTTCTTC.

The chain recombines TRBV13 with TRBJ2-7; 7 bases match TRBD1. V shed 5 bases, J shed 1 base, and the junction held 8 bases outside the gene matches. CDR1 is PRHDT and CDR2 is FYEKMQ in the germline V gene (reference sequence). The CDR3 contains 15 residues. This CDR3 reads CASSTRTGASYEQYF. The CDR3 nucleotides read TGTGCCAGCAGCACCCGGACAGGAGCTTCCTACGAGCAGTACTTC. Variable domain in full (rest from reference TRBV13 and TRBJ2-7): AAGVIQSPRHLIKEKRETATLKCYPIPRHDTVYWYQQGPGQDPQFLISFYEKMQSDKGSIPDRFSAQQFSDYHSELNMSSLELGDSALYFCASSTRTGASYEQYFGPGTRLTVT.

The chain's CDR3 is CSVDLTVTDTQYF. As DNA, the CDR3 is TGCAGCGTTGACTTAACGGTCACAGATACGCAGTATTTT. The rearrangement links TRBV29-1 to TRBJ2-3; D is undetermined. Trimming removed 3 bases at V and 2 bases at J, with 9 bases between. Germline V gives CDR1 SQVTM, CDR2 ANQGSEA. The CDR3 has 13 residues.

The V and J genes are TRBV7-9 and TRBJ2-2, with TRBD2 matching over 8 bases. Germline V gives CDR1 SEHNR, CDR2 FQNEAQ (reference sequence). This CDR3 has 18 amino acids. The J segment lost 2 bases and the V segment lost 5 bases, leaving 13 bases of the junction unmatched. CDR3 loop: CASSGVSGTQLNTGELFF. The CDR3 DNA reads as TGTGCCAGCAGCGGCGTTAGCGGGACTCAGTTAAACACCGGGGAGCTGTTTTTT.

The chain uses TRBV5-1 and TRBJ1-3; no definite D call. The V end lost 0 bases, the J end lost 4 bases, and 8 bases lay between the germline ends. CDR1 is SGHRS and CDR2 is YFSETQ in the germline V gene. This CDR3 has 14 amino acids. Written as DNA, the CDR3 is TGCGCCAGCAGCTTGGACCCAGAAGGAAACACCATATATTTT. Amino acids: CASSLDPEGNTIYF. The complete variable domain, with remaining parts taken from reference TRBV5-1 and TRBJ1-3, reads KAGVTQTPRYLIKTRGQQVTLSCSPISGHRSVSWYQQTPGQGLQFLFEYFSETQRNKGNFPGRFSGRQFSNSRSEMNVSTLELGDSALYLCASSLDPEGNTIYFGEGSWLTVV.

About this clone itself: Compared with germline, one end of the junction differs, possibly owing to a read error. This rearrangement joins TRBV28 to TRBJ1-1; a weak D match, TRBD1 (6 bases). The CDR3 loop spans 12 amino acids. From germline, CDR1 is MDHEN and CDR2 SYDVKM. CDR3 amino acids: CASSLWGQSVVF. In nucleotides, the CDR3 is TGTGCCAGCAGTTTATGGGGACAATCGGTGGTCTTT.

CDR3 region: CASSLVAGANTGELFF. The CDR3 bases are TGTGCCAGCAGCCTCGTAGCGGGCGCGAACACCGGGGAGCTGTTTTTT. The chain combines TRBV7-8 with TRBJ2-2, with 7 bases that match TRBD2. CDR1 is SGHVS and CDR2 is FQNEAQ in the germline V gene. CDR3 length: 16 residues. The V and J ends lost 5 bases and 0 bases, in that order; junction bases with no gene match: 6.

V and J are TRBV14 and TRBJ1-2, with D hard to call. There are 16 residues in the CDR3. The V and J ends lost 4 bases and 6 bases respectively, with 21 bases between them. CDR1 is SGHDN and CDR2 is FVKESK in the germline V gene. CDR3 DNA sequence: TGTGCCAGCAGCCTATATCGGGAGGTGTCAGTGAATGGCTACACCTTC. Protein sequence: CASSLYREVSVNGYTF. The full variable domain, with the rest looked up from reference TRBV14 and TRBJ1-2, is EAGVTQFPSHSVIEKGQTVTLRCDPISGHDNLYWYRRVMGKEIKFLLHFVKESKQDESGMPNNRFLAERTGGTYSTLKVQPAELEDSGVYFCASSLYREVSVNGYTFGSGTRLTVV.

The chain links TRBV4-1 to TRBJ2-3, with TRBD1 identical over 11 bases. V shed 3 bases, J shed 2 bases, and the junction held 4 bases outside the gene matches. There are 16 residues in the CDR3. Germline CDR1 MGHRA, CDR2 YSYEKL. The CDR3 sequence is CASSQGDRGYTDTQYF. CDR3 coding DNA: TGCGCCAGCAGCCAGGGGGACAGGGGGTACACAGATACGCAGTATTTT.

The CDR3 DNA reads TGTGCCAGCAGCGCTAGGACTAGCGCTTACGAGCAGTACTTC. Translating it yields CASSARTSAYEQYF. The chain joins TRBV7-2 to TRBJ2-7; 9 nucleotides agree with TRBD2. V was clipped by 5 bases and J by 4 bases; unmatched bases: 6. The germline V gene has CDR1 SGHTA and CDR2 FQGNSA. This CDR3 has 14 amino acids.

This clone occurred once. The chain uses TRBV28 and TRBJ2-4; 12 nucleotides match TRBD1. Germline CDR1 reads MDHEN; CDR2 reads SYDVKM. Losses at the gene ends were 5 bases for V and 6 bases for J; bases not matched to a gene: 8. The CDR3 totals 16 residues. The CDR3 loop is CASSPPGQGAGNIQYF. In DNA form, the CDR3 reads TGTGCCAGCAGTCCACCGGGACAGGGGGCTGGAAACATTCAGTACTTC.

The chain recombines TRBV4-3 with TRBJ2-5, with TRBD1 as a possible D gene (6 bases). CDR3 length equals 14 residues. Trimming removed 1 base from V and 4 bases from J, with 10 bases in between. CDR1 LGHNA and CDR2 YSLEER come from the germline V gene. For the CDR3, the DNA is TGCGCCAGCAGCCAAGGGGGGCGCAGAGAGACCCAGTACTTC. Translated: CASSQGGRRETQYF.

The chain uses TRBV10-3 and TRBJ1-1; a weak D match, TRBD1 (6 bases). Germline V gene lookup returns CDR1 ENHRY and CDR2 SYGVKD. V lost 4 bases and J 2 bases, leaving 14 bases between the germline ends. CDR3 length equals 15 residues. For the CDR3, the DNA is TGTGCCATCAGTGGACGGACAGCCCTTAACACTGAAGCTTTCTTT. Amino acids: CAISGRTALNTEAFF.

The chain employs TRBV6-5 and TRBJ1-4; no clear D. The CDR3 is 12 amino acids. Trimming took 4 bases from V and 14 from J, leaving 14 bases between them. The germline V gene has CDR1 MNHEY and CDR2 SVGAGI. CDR3 sequence (DNA): TGTGCCAGCAGTTCCTTACTAGGGAAGCTGTTTTTT. Its translation: CASSSLLGKLFF.

The rearrangement links TRBV7-9 to TRBJ2-7, with a weak D call TRBD2 (5 bases). The V end lost 5 bases, the J end lost 3 bases, and 8 bases lay between the germline ends. In germline, CDR1 is SEHNR, CDR2 FQNEAQ (reference sequence). CDR3 length: 12 amino acids. The CDR3 DNA reads TGTGCCAGCAGCGCCGGACTCTACGAGCAGTACTTC. It encodes CASSAGLYEQYF.